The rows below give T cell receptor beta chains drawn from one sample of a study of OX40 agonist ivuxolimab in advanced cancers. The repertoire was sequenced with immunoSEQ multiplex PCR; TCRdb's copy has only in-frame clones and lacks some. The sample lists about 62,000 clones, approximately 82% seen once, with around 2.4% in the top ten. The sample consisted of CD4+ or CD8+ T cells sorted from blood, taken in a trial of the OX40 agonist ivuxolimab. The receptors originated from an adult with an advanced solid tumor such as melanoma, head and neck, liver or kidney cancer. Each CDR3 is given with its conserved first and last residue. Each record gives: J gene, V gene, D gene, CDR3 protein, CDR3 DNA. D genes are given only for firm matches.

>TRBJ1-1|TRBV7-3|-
CASSLQAGLGTEAFF
TGTGCCAGCAGCTTACAAGCAGGGCTTGGAACTGAAGCTTTCTTT
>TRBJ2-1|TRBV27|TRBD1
CASRTGALNEQFF
TGTGCCAGCAGGACAGGGGCTCTCAATGAGCAGTTCTTC
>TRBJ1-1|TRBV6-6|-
CASSYFDQERTEAFF
TGTGCCAGCAGTTACTTTGATCAGGAGCGCACTGAAGCTTTCTTT
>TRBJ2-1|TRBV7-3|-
CASSADPNYNEQFF
TGTGCCAGCAGCGCTGATCCGAATTACAATGAGCAGTTCTTC
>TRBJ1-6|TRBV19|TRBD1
CASRDPGQGGYNSPLHF
TGTGCCAGTAGAGACCCGGGACAGGGCGGGTATAATTCACCCCTCCACTTT
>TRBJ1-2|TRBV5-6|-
CASSSPLGDGYTF
TGTGCCAGCAGCTCACCCCTCGGGGATGGCTACACCTTC
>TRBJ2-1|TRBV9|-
CASSVEGSGLNEQFF
TGTGCCAGCAGCGTAGAAGGTAGCGGCCTCAATGAGCAGTTCTTC
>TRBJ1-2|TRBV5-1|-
CASSSATMAGVYGYTF
TGCGCCAGCAGCAGCGCGACTATGGCAGGGGTTTATGGCTACACCTTC
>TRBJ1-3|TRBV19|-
CASSPLLGSSGNTIYF
TGTGCCAGTAGTCCCTTGTTGGGGAGCTCTGGAAACACCATATATTTT
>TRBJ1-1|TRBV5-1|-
CASSFQGGNTEAFF
TGCGCCAGCAGCTTCCAGGGAGGGAACACTGAAGCTTTCTTT
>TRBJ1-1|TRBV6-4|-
CASRAREDTEAFF
TGTGCCAGCAGAGCAAGGGAGGACACTGAAGCTTTCTTT
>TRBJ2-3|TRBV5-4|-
CASSLSTDTQYF
TGTGCCAGCAGTTTAAGCACAGATACGCAGTATTTT